These 27 T cell receptor beta chains were all obtained from the same sample, sequenced in a study of OX40 agonist ivuxolimab in advanced cancers. The data were produced by immunoSEQ multiplex PCR, yet TCRdb's version contains in-frame clones alone and is incomplete. The table lists 60,000 to 90,000 clones, around 83% of them singletons. Sequencing used CD4+ or CD8+ T cells sorted from blood, obtained in a trial of the OX40 agonist ivuxolimab. These receptor sequences come from an adult with an advanced solid tumor such as melanoma, head and neck, liver or kidney cancer.

V gene TRBV11-2 combines with J gene TRBJ2-2; TRBD1 matches at 8 bases. CDR3 length: 17 amino acids. In germline, CDR1 is SGHAT, CDR2 FQNNGV. The V gene end was trimmed by 4 bases and the J gene end by 5 bases; junction bases not matched to a gene: 12. This CDR3 reads CASSSPRDRPGTGELFF. The CDR3 region has the DNA TGTGCCAGCAGCTCGCCCCGGGACAGGCCCGGGACCGGGGAGCTGTTTTTT.

This clone came up once. V gene TRBV5-4 combines with J gene TRBJ2-2; D remains ambiguous. This CDR3 spans 11 amino acids. Germline values: CDR1 SGHNT, CDR2 YYREEE (reference sequence). V was cut by 0 bases and J by 9 bases, with 3 bases left in between. The CDR3 is CASSLGRELFF. The CDR3 DNA reads TGTGCCAGCAGCTTGGGTAGGGAGCTGTTTTTT.

The CDR3 protein is CSVGSFAGSPLHF. DNA of the CDR3: TGCAGCGTGGGGAGTTTTGCTGGTTCACCCCTCCACTTT. This rearrangement joins TRBV29-1 to TRBJ1-6; no clear D gene. Germline assignment: CDR1 SQVTM and CDR2 ANQGSEA. Between the trimmed V and J ends, which lost 6 bases and 9 bases, there was a span of 15 bases. The CDR3 is 13 amino acids.

The chain carries TRBV13 and TRBJ2-7; D is ambiguous. This CDR3 contains 13 residues. With 3 bases removed from V and 2 bases from J, the gap between germline ends came to 8 bases. Germline CDR1 reads PRHDT; CDR2 reads FYEKMQ (reference sequence). For the CDR3, the DNA is TGTGCCAGCAGCTTTAATCGGGCCTACGAGCAGTACTTC. Translating it yields CASSFNRAYEQYF. The variable domain in full, completed from reference TRBV13 and TRBJ2-7, reads AAGVIQSPRHLIKEKRETATLKCYPIPRHDTVYWYQQGPGQDPQFLISFYEKMQSDKGSIPDRFSAQQFSDYHSELNMSSLELGDSALYFCASSFNRAYEQYFGPGTRLTVT.

This rearrangement joins TRBV5-1 to TRBJ2-2, with 7 nucleotides matching TRBD1. Germline CDR1 reads SGHRS; CDR2 reads YFSETQ. J was trimmed by 7 bases and V by 2 bases; bases with no gene match: 5. The CDR3 is made up of 14 amino acids. CDR3 region: CASSLYTGVGELFF. CDR3 nucleotides: TGCGCCAGCAGCTTATATACAGGGGTCGGGGAGCTGTTTTTT.

V is TRBV29-1 and J is TRBJ1-4; 8 bases match TRBD1. The CDR3 is made up of 14 amino acids. The ends lost 3 bases at V and 8 bases at J; junction bases unmatched: 8. Germline-derived CDR1 and CDR2 are SQVTM and ANQGSEA. CDR3 loop: CSVEDQGAGEKLFF. CDR3 DNA: TGCAGCGTTGAGGATCAGGGGGCCGGAGAAAAACTGTTTTTT.

CDR3 sequence (DNA): TGTGCCAGCAGCCCGACCAGACTAGCCAAAAACATTCAGTACTTC. Its protein is CASSPTRLAKNIQYF. V and J are TRBV7-2 and TRBJ2-4; D uncertain. Trimming stripped 5 bases from V and 0 bases from J, with 11 bases between. This CDR3 comprises 15 residues. Germline lookup yields CDR1 SGHTA and CDR2 FQGNSA.

The chain employs TRBV7-3 and TRBJ2-6; D ambiguous. Germline V lookup: CDR1 SGHTA, CDR2 FQGTGA. Trimming cost V 4 bases and J 0 bases, with 7 bases left between them. The CDR3 extends over 15 amino acids. This CDR3 is CASSSGSSGANVLTF. DNA for the CDR3: TGTGCCAGCAGCTCGGGCAGCTCTGGGGCCAACGTCCTGACTTTC. Combining the CDR3 with reference TRBV7-3 and TRBJ2-6 gives the whole variable domain GAGVSQTPSNKVTEKGKYVELRCDPISGHTALYWYRQSLGQGPEFLIYFQGTGAADDSGLPNDRFFAVRPEGSVSTLKIQRTERGDSAVYLCASSSGSSGANVLTFGAGSRLTVL.

The J gene is TRBJ2-3, the V gene TRBV11-1; 8 bases fit TRBD1. The V and J ends lost 5 bases and 2 bases, in that order; junction bases with no gene match: 6. Germline lookup yields CDR1 SGHAT and CDR2 FQDESV (reference sequence). The CDR3 is 15 residues long. CDR3 region: CASSPDRDNTDTQYF. In DNA form, the CDR3 reads TGTGCCAGCAGCCCGGACAGGGATAACACAGATACGCAGTATTTT.

This clone was recorded only once. In DNA, the CDR3 is TGTGCCAGCAGCTTGAGCCGGGTGGGGGAGACTACGCAGTATTTT. Translating it yields CASSLSRVGETTQYF. This chain connects TRBV5-4 to TRBJ2-3; the D gene could be TRBD1 or TRBD2 (5 bases each). From germline, CDR1 is SGHNT and CDR2 YYREEE (reference sequence). The CDR3 is made up of 15 amino acids. V was clipped by 1 base and J by 8 bases, with 17 bases between them.

This chain uses TRBV9 with TRBJ2-7; TRBD2 matches at 7 bases. With 3 bases clipped from V and 7 bases from J, the junction kept 10 bases outside the gene matches. Germline V gene lookup returns CDR1 SGDLS and CDR2 YYNGEE. This CDR3 is 14 amino acids long. CDR3 in amino acids: CASSAAGRVEEQYF. DNA of the CDR3: TGTGCCAGCAGCGCAGCGGGACGGGTTGAGGAGCAGTACTTC. Supplemented by reference TRBV9 and TRBJ2-7, the full variable domain reads DSGVTQTPKHLITATGQRVTLRCSPRSGDLSVYWYQQSLDQGLQFLIQYYNGEERAKGNILERFSAQQFPDLHSELNLSSLELGDSALYFCASSAAGRVEEQYFGPGTRLTVT.

CDR3 in DNA: TGTGCCAGCAGCTCCAATGGGATAACCCAAGAGACCCAGTACTTC. Translated, it gives CASSSNGITQETQYF. V gene TRBV11-2 combines with J gene TRBJ2-5; D ambiguous. The ends were cut back, 4 bases at V and 1 base at J, with 13 bases in the middle. Per germline, CDR1 SGHAT and CDR2 FQNNGV. CDR3 size: 15 residues.

This clone was detected only a few times. V is TRBV7-2 and J is TRBJ2-7, with TRBD2 identical over 8 bases. The CDR3 consists of 14 residues. Germline V lookup: CDR1 SGHTA, CDR2 FQGNSA. The V and J ends lost 1 base and 6 bases, in that order; junction bases with no gene match: 5. The CDR3 loop reads CASSLGAGDAEQYF. CDR3 nucleotide sequence: TGTGCCAGCAGCTTAGGAGCGGGAGATGCCGAGCAGTACTTC.

The rearrangement joins TRBV18 to TRBJ2-7; D is unclear. This CDR3 spans 13 amino acids. With 6 bases removed from V and 3 bases from J, the gap between germline ends came to 12 bases. The germline V gene encodes CDR1 KGHSH and CDR2 LQKENI. For the CDR3, the DNA is TGTGCCAGCTCTTCCCTACGTGTCTACGAGCAGTACTTC. Amino acids: CASSSLRVYEQYF. Full variable domain (rest looked up from reference TRBV18 and TRBJ2-7): NAGVMQNPRHLVRRRGQEARLRCSPMKGHSHVYWYRQLPEEGLKFMVYLQKENIIDESGMPKERFSAEFPKEGPSILRIQQVVRGDSAAYFCASSSLRVYEQYFGPGTRLTVT.

V is TRBV28 and J is TRBJ1-4; 9 bases are a match to TRBD1. CDR3 length: 17 residues. V gave up 5 bases and J gave up 5 bases; unmatched junction bases: 12. CDR1 is MDHEN and CDR2 is SYDVKM in the germline V gene. This chain's CDR3 is CASSGQGLVLRNEKLFF. The CDR3 DNA is TGTGCCAGCAGTGGACAGGGGCTAGTACTCCGGAATGAAAAACTGTTTTTT. Together with reference TRBV28 and TRBJ1-4, the CDR3 gives the full variable domain: DVKVTQSSRYLVKRTGEKVFLECVQDMDHENMFWYRQDPGLGLRLIYFSYDVKMKEKGDIPEGYSVSREKKERFSLILESASTNQTSMYLCASSGQGLVLRNEKLFFGSGTQLSVL.

The chain links TRBV12-5 to TRBJ2-1, with 8 bases fitting TRBD1. The CDR3 spans 15 residues. Germline CDR1 LGHNT, CDR2 FRNRAP. Germline trimming cut 6 bases from V and 5 bases from J; bases unmatched to any gene: 9. Here the CDR3 reads CASGPRQGLNNEQFF. The CDR3, as DNA: TGTGCTAGTGGACCTAGACAGGGGCTCAACAATGAGCAGTTCTTC. The full variable domain, with the rest looked up from reference TRBV12-5 and TRBJ2-1, is DARVTQTPRHKVTEMGQEVTMRCQPILGHNTVFWYRQTMMQGLELLAYFRNRAPLDDSGMPKDRFSAEMPDATLATLKIQPSEPRDSAVYFCASGPRQGLNNEQFFGPGTRLTVL.

The sample holds a few counts of this clone. CDR3 DNA sequence: TGTGCCAGCAGCGTCGGACTAGCGGGAGGTTTTTTGACCCAGTACTTC. Translating it yields CASSVGLAGGFLTQYF. The chain links TRBV11-3 to TRBJ2-5; 14 bases align to TRBD2. This CDR3 is built from 16 residues. Losses at the gene ends were 5 bases for V and 7 bases for J; bases not matched to a gene: 9. Germline-derived CDR1 and CDR2 are SGHNT and YENEEA. The entire variable domain, with the rest obtained from reference TRBV11-3 and TRBJ2-5, is as follows: EAGVVQSPRYKIIEKKQPVAFWCNPISGHNTLYWYLQNLGQGPELLIRYENEEAVDDSQLPKDRFSAERLKGVDSTLKIQPAELGDSAVYLCASSVGLAGGFLTQYFGPGTRLLVL.

The chain carries TRBV7-6 and TRBJ2-1, with 11 bases that match TRBD2. The CDR3 consists of 16 residues. Germline-derived CDR1 and CDR2 are SGHVS and FNYEAQ. The J segment lost 1 base and the V segment lost 5 bases, leaving 4 bases of the junction unmatched. The CDR3 DNA sequence: TGTGCCAGCAGCCCGCGGACTAGCGGGTCCTACAATGAGCAGTTCTTC. Encoded protein: CASSPRTSGSYNEQFF.

J is TRBJ1-2 and V is TRBV4-2; D is undetermined. V was clipped by 1 base and J by 1 base, with 10 bases between them. Germline V gives CDR1 LGHNA, CDR2 YNFKEQ. This CDR3 comprises 15 residues. This chain's CDR3 is CASSQAGTLNYGYTF. CDR3 nucleotides: TGTGCCAGCAGCCAAGCAGGTACCCTTAACTATGGCTACACCTTC.

V usage is TRBV5-1 and J usage is TRBJ1-2, with TRBD1 matching over 8 bases. The CDR3 loop spans 13 amino acids. Per germline, CDR1 SGHRS and CDR2 YFSETQ. With 4 bases clipped from V and 8 bases from J, the junction kept 7 bases outside the gene matches. The DNA for the CDR3 is TGCGCCAGCAGCGATCAGGGGGCGGGCGGCTACACCTTC. It is translated as CASSDQGAGGYTF.

The chain carries TRBV5-1 and TRBJ2-3, with TRBD2 identical over 8 bases. This CDR3 comprises 16 residues. The germline CDR1 and CDR2 sequences are SGHRS and YFSETQ. V lost 0 bases to trimming and J lost 3 bases; unmatched junction nucleotides: 6. In DNA, the CDR3 is TGCGCCAGCAGCTTGGGGGCTAGCGGGTCTACAGATACGCAGTATTTT. Residues: CASSLGASGSTDTQYF. Variable domain in full (rest from reference TRBV5-1 and TRBJ2-3): KAGVTQTPRYLIKTRGQQVTLSCSPISGHRSVSWYQQTPGQGLQFLFEYFSETQRNKGNFPGRFSGRQFSNSRSEMNVSTLELGDSALYLCASSLGASGSTDTQYFGPGTRLTVL.

V and J are TRBV10-3 and TRBJ1-1, with a possible D match to TRBD1 (5 bases). Trimming removed 2 bases at V and 2 bases at J, with 6 bases between. There are 13 residues in the CDR3. CDR1 and CDR2 from the germline V gene are ENHRY and SYGVKD. CDR3 residues: CAISEGANTEAFF. CDR3 nucleotide sequence: TGTGCCATCAGTGAGGGGGCCAACACTGAAGCTTTCTTT.

This clone was seen only a few times. The chain couples TRBV27 to TRBJ1-6; D not certain. CDR1 is MNHEY, CDR2 SMNVEV, per germline (reference sequence). The CDR3 spans 13 residues. V was shortened by 2 bases and J by 6 bases, with 5 bases between the two germline ends. The CDR3 spells CASSLRFNSPLHF. The CDR3 DNA is TGTGCCAGCAGTTTACGGTTTAATTCACCCCTCCACTTT.

The chain has TRBV6-5 and TRBJ1-2; TRBD1 might be the D (5 bases). Trimming removed 2 bases at V and 1 base at J, with 8 bases between. The CDR3 is 14 residues long. Germline V gene sequence: CDR1 MNHEY, CDR2 SVGAGI. The CDR3 nucleotides read TGTGCCAGCAGTTACGGGGGGAATAACTATGGCTACACCTTC. It specifies CASSYGGNNYGYTF.

The rearrangement links TRBV6-6 to TRBJ2-3, with D tentatively TRBD1 or TRBD2 (5 bases each). CDR3 length equals 16 residues. Germline CDR1 reads MNHNY; CDR2 reads SVGAGI (reference sequence). With 5 bases removed from V and 7 bases from J, the gap between germline ends came to 22 bases. CDR3 region: CASSPRGRFRVYTQYF. For the CDR3, the DNA is TGTGCCAGCAGTCCCCGGGGCCGGTTCCGGGTCTATACGCAGTATTTT.

The CDR3 reads CASMASDGYTF. CDR3 coding DNA: TGTGCCAGCATGGCCTCGGATGGCTACACCTTC. The V and J genes are TRBV28 and TRBJ1-2; the D is unclear. Trimming took off 7 bases at V and 6 bases at J, with 9 bases between the two ends. This CDR3 region has 11 residues. Germline assignment: CDR1 MDHEN and CDR2 SYDVKM.

The chain uses TRBV14 and TRBJ2-2; 7 positions agree with TRBD2. CDR1 SGHDN and CDR2 FVKESK come from the germline V gene. CDR3 length: 15 amino acids. J lost 3 bases, V lost 4 bases, and 5 bases had no gene match. The CDR3 sequence: CASSRRDYYTGELFF. CDR3 sequence (DNA): TGTGCCAGCAGCCGCCGGGACTATTACACCGGGGAGCTGTTTTTT.